This entry lists 16 T cell receptor beta chains sequenced from one sample in a study of beta chain features in type 1 diabetes. Study results and caveats: Type 1 diabetes patients showed a moderate but significant shortening of TCRB CDR3s in all four CD4+ subsets.

Their antigens remain unidentified. Expressed TCRB transcripts were sequenced because the isolated RNA had all been reverse transcribed beforehand. The repertoire was sequenced with immunoSEQ multiplex PCR; TCRdb's copy has only in-frame clones and lacks some. The data show 600,000 or so clones, more than 13% seen once. The sample consisted of naive CD4+ T cells from blood. Every receptor here comes from a man younger than 35 with type 1 diabetes.

The gene calls are TRBV5-1 and TRBJ1-3; the D gene is possibly TRBD1 (5 bases). The CDR3 length is 15 residues. With 3 bases removed from V and 5 bases from J, the gap between germline ends came to 15 bases. CDR1 SGHRS and CDR2 YFSETQ come from the germline V gene. CDR3 nucleotides: TGCGCCAGCAGCTGGACCGGGACCGGACGAAACACCATATATTTT. Translation: CASSWTGTGRNTIYF.

This clone was detected only a few times. V usage is TRBV9 and J usage is TRBJ2-1; TRBD1 matches at 9 bases. Trimming removed 3 bases from V and 4 bases from J; junction bases left unmatched: 14. CDR1 is SGDLS and CDR2 is YYNGEE in the germline V gene. The CDR3 sequence is 18 residues long. The CDR3 DNA is TGTGCCAGCAGCGCCCTCCACCACGGGACAGGGATATACAATGAGCAGTTCTTC. Encoded protein: CASSALHHGTGIYNEQFF.

The chain recombines TRBV7-9 with TRBJ2-1; possibly TRBD2 for D (7 bases). Looked up from germline, CDR1 is SEHNR and CDR2 is FQNEAQ (reference sequence). Deletions cut 5 bases from V and 8 bases from J, with 16 bases between. The CDR3 is 14 amino acids. CDR3 in amino acids: CASSPARGADEQFF. The CDR3 coding sequence is TGTGCCAGCAGCCCCGCCCGGGGGGCAGATGAGCAGTTCTTC.

This clone has more than one count but fewer than ten. In nucleotides, the CDR3 is TGTGCCAGCAGCGTAGCTTCCGGGACAGGGATTAAAGAGACCCAGTACTTC. Protein: CASSVASGTGIKETQYF. The chain carries TRBV9 and TRBJ2-5; TRBD1 agrees at 9 bases. This CDR3 is 17 amino acids long. Germline loops: CDR1 SGDLS, CDR2 YYNGEE. The V segment lost 0 bases and the J segment 3 bases; nucleotides outside the gene matches: 9. Full variable domain (remainder filled in from reference TRBV9 and TRBJ2-5): DSGVTQTPKHLITATGQRVTLRCSPRSGDLSVYWYQQSLDQGLQFLIQYYNGEERAKGNILERFSAQQFPDLHSELNLSSLELGDSALYFCASSVASGTGIKETQYFGPGTRLLVL.

This rearrangement joins TRBV14 to TRBJ1-1; the D is unclear. The CDR3 loop spans 14 amino acids. Trimming took off 1 base at V and 8 bases at J, with 14 bases between the two ends. Germline V gene data show CDR1 as SGHDN and CDR2 as FVKESK. CDR3 region: CASSQVLASGEAFF. The CDR3 nucleotides are TGTGCCAGCAGCCAAGTTCTGGCGTCCGGGGAAGCTTTCTTT.

About this clone itself: A junction boundary mismatches the germline segment, possibly from a read error. The rearrangement uses TRBV30 and TRBJ2-1, with D unclear. Germline lookup yields CDR1 GTSNPN and CDR2 SVGIG (reference sequence). The CDR3 has 11 residues. The CDR3 nucleotides read TGCGCTCTCGGTCTTTACAATGAGCAGTTCTTC. Protein: CALGLYNEQFF.

This rearrangement joins TRBV25-1 to TRBJ2-2; 7 positions match TRBD1. Germline values: CDR1 MGHDK, CDR2 SYGVNS. V shed 6 bases and J 3 bases; nucleotides not matched to a gene: 10. The CDR3 consists of 16 residues. As DNA, the CDR3 is TGTGCCAGCAGCCCGACCAGACAGGGTTACACCGGGGAGCTGTTTTTT. Amino acids: CASSPTRQGYTGELFF.

This chain uses TRBV7-3 with TRBJ2-3; 7 bases fit TRBD1. The CDR3 runs to 16 residues. After removal of 5 bases from V and 2 bases from J, the junction contained 10 bases not matched to a gene. Looked up from germline, CDR1 is SGHTA and CDR2 is FQGTGA. CDR3 DNA sequence: TGTGCCAGCAGCCCAAGTTTGACAGGGTACACAGATACGCAGTATTTT. Protein sequence: CASSPSLTGYTDTQYF.

This chain joins TRBV6-1 and TRBJ1-1; possible D gene TRBD1, 6 bases. Germline assignment: CDR1 MNHNS and CDR2 SASEGT. This CDR3 has 16 residues. Trimming removed 6 bases from V and 0 bases from J, with 17 bases in between. The CDR3 is CASSELTRGVNTEAFF. CDR3 coding DNA: TGTGCCAGCAGCGAATTGACCAGGGGTGTGAACACTGAAGCTTTCTTT.

This clone was recorded a few times. The V and J genes are TRBV11-2 and TRBJ2-1; 7 nucleotides align to TRBD1. V trimming: 4 bases; J trimming: 0 bases; junction bases outside the gene matches: 12. Per the germline V gene, CDR1 is SGHAT and CDR2 is FQNNGV. This CDR3 has 18 residues. The CDR3 here is CASSSQGVVGSSYNEQFF. The CDR3 DNA reads as TGTGCCAGCAGCTCCCAGGGGGTGGTCGGAAGCTCCTACAATGAGCAGTTCTTC. The full variable domain, rest sourced from reference TRBV11-2 and TRBJ2-1, is EAGVAQSPRYKIIEKRQSVAFWCNPISGHATLYWYQQILGQGPKLLIQFQNNGVVDDSQLPKDRFSAERLKGVDSTLKIQPAKLEDSAVYLCASSSQGVVGSSYNEQFFGPGTRLTVL.

As concerns this clone: Within the sample, other DNA sequences also encode this same CDR3. V usage is TRBV6-5 and J usage is TRBJ2-1, with 12 bases matching TRBD2. Germline trimming cut 0 bases from V and 3 bases from J; bases unmatched to any gene: 0. Germline CDR1 MNHEY, CDR2 SVGAGI. The CDR3 totals 16 residues. The chain's CDR3 is CASSYSTSGSYNEQFF. The CDR3 DNA reads as TGTGCCAGCAGTTACTCGACTAGCGGGAGCTACAATGAGCAGTTCTTC.

This clone occurred a few times. This chain uses TRBV30 with TRBJ1-2, with 7 nucleotides matching TRBD1. Trimming at V came to 1 base and at J to 6 bases, leaving 5 bases not matched to a gene. CDR3 size: 13 residues. Germline V CDR1 and CDR2: GTSNPN, SVGIG (reference sequence). The CDR3 spells CAWSATGYDGYTF. CDR3 bases: TGTGCCTGGAGTGCGACAGGGTACGATGGCTACACCTTC.

This clone was seen only once. The chain joins TRBV7-2 to TRBJ2-3; D is perhaps TRBD2 (6 bases). From germline, CDR1 is SGHTA and CDR2 FQGNSA. This CDR3 is built from 18 residues. V lost 5 bases and J 1 base, leaving 22 bases between the germline ends. CDR3 sequence (DNA): TGTGCCAGCAGCCGGGTGTTCCCCCAGCGGAGGGGCACAGATACGCAGTATTTT. This codes for CASSRVFPQRRGTDTQYF.

The rearrangement joins TRBV5-1 to TRBJ2-3, with 14 bases that match TRBD2. The CDR3 covers 17 residues. Germline values: CDR1 SGHRS, CDR2 YFSETQ. Trimming removed 4 bases from V and 4 bases from J; junction bases left unmatched: 8. CDR3 sequence reads: CASSLPTSGRASDTQYF. CDR3 DNA: TGCGCCAGCAGCCTTCCGACTAGCGGGAGGGCTTCAGATACGCAGTATTTT.

The V gene is TRBV29-1, the J gene TRBJ1-3; D might be TRBD1 (5 bases). CDR3 length: 14 amino acids. V was shortened by 7 bases and J by 2 bases, with 15 bases between the two germline ends. CDR1 is SQVTM and CDR2 is ANQGSEA in the germline V gene. The CDR3 here is CSAKGEGPGNTIYF. CDR3 sequence (DNA): TGCAGCGCCAAAGGTGAGGGGCCTGGAAACACCATATATTTT.

J is TRBJ1-6 and V is TRBV7-2, with D perhaps matching TRBD1 (5 bases). The CDR3 totals 15 residues. Trimming stripped 1 base from V and 10 bases from J, with 14 bases between. Germline V gives CDR1 SGHTA, CDR2 FQGNSA. In nucleotides, the CDR3 is TGTGCCAGCAGCTTAGTGTTCGGGGGAGGCTCACCCCTCCACTTT. Protein sequence: CASSLVFGGGSPLHF. The full variable domain, with the rest looked up from reference TRBV7-2 and TRBJ1-6, is GAGVSQSPSNKVTEKGKDVELRCDPISGHTALYWYRQSLGQGLEFLIYFQGNSAPDKSGLPSDRFSAERTGGSVSTLTIQRTQQEDSAVYLCASSLVFGGGSPLHFGNGTRLTVT.